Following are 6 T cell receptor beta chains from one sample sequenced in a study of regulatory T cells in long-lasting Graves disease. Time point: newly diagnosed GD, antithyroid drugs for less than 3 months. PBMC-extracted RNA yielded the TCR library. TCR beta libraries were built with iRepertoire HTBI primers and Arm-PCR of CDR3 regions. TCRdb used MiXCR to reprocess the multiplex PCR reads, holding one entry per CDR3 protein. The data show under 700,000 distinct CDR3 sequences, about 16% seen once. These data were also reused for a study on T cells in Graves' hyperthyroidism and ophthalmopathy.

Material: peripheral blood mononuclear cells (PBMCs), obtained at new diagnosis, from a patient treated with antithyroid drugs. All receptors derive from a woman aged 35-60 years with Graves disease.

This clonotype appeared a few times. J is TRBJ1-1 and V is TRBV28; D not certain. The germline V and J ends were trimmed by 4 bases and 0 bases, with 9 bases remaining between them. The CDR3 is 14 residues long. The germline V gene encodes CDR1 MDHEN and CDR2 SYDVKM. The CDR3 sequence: CASSSSTLNTEAFF. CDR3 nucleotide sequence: TGTGCCAGCAGTTCCTCGACCCTGAACACTGAAGCTTTCTTT. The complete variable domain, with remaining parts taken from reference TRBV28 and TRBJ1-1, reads DVKVTQSSRYLVKRTGEKVFLECVQDMDHENMFWYRQDPGLGLRLIYFSYDVKMKEKGDIPEGYSVSREKKERFSLILESASTNQTSMYLCASSSSTLNTEAFFGQGTRLTVV.

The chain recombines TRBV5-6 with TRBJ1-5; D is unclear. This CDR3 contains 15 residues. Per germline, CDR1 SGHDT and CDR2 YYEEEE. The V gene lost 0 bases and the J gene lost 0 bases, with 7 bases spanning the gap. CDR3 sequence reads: CASSLAEYSNQPQHF. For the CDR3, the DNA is TGTGCCAGCAGCTTGGCAGAGTATAGCAATCAGCCCCAGCATTTT.

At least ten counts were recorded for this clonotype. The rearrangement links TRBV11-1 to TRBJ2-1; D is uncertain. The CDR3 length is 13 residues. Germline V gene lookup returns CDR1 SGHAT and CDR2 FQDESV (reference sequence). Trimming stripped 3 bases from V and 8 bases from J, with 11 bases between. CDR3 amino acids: CASSLLPYDEQFF. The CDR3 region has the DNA TGTGCCAGCAGCTTGTTACCCTATGATGAGCAGTTCTTC. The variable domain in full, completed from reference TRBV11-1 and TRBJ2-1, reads EAEVAQSPRYKITEKSQAVAFWCDPISGHATLYWYRQILGQGPELLVQFQDESVVDDSQLPKDRFSAERLKGVDSTLKIQPAELGDSAMYLCASSLLPYDEQFFGPGTRLTVL.

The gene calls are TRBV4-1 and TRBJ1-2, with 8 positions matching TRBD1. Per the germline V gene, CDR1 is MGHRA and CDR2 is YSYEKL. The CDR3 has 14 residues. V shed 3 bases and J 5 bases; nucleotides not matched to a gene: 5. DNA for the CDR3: TGCGCCAGCAGCCACGAGACAGGGGTATATGGCTACACCTTC. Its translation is CASSHETGVYGYTF.

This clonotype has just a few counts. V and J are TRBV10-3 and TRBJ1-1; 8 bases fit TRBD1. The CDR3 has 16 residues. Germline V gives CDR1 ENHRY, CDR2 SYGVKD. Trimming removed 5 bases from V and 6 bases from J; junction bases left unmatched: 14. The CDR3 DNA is TGTGCCATCAGTTCCTTGGGACAGGAAGAGGGACCTGAAGCTTTCTTT. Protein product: CAISSLGQEEGPEAFF.

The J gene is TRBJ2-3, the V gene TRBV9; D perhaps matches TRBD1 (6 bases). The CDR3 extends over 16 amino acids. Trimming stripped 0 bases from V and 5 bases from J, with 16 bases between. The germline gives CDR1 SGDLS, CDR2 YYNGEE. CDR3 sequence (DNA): TGTGCCAGCAGCGTAGATAGGGGGTCGGGAATAGATACGCAGTATTTT. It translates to CASSVDRGSGIDTQYF. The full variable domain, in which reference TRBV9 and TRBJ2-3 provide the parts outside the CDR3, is DSGVTQTPKHLITATGQRVTLRCSPRSGDLSVYWYQQSLDQGLQFLIQYYNGEERAKGNILERFSAQQFPDLHSELNLSSLELGDSALYFCASSVDRGSGIDTQYFGPGTRLTVL.